The 20 T cell receptor beta chains below come from one sample, sequenced in a study of early T cells in non-severe SARS-CoV-2 infection. One entry per CDR3 protein results from TCRdb running MiXCR on the 5' RACE reads. The table records 25,000 to 30,000 distinct CDR3 sequences, 5% to 6.5% of them present only once. The material sequenced was whole blood, taken at baseline. These receptors all stem from an adult who was a healthcare worker with PCR-confirmed SARS-CoV-2 infection or an uninfected control (not recorded which).

This clonotype came up many times. The chain links TRBV28 to TRBJ1-4; TRBD1 might be the D (6 bases). The V end was cut by 6 bases, the J end by 8 bases, with 19 bases between. Germline V gene sequence: CDR1 MDHEN, CDR2 SYDVKM. The CDR3 contains 15 residues. The CDR3 sequence is CASRALQGEEEKLFF. CDR3 in DNA: TGTGCCAGCAGAGCCTTACAGGGTGAGGAAGAAAAACTGTTTTTT.

This clonotype appeared a few times. The chain carries TRBV19 and TRBJ1-2, with D perhaps TRBD1 (6 bases). CDR3 length: 13 residues. Germline loops: CDR1 LNHDA, CDR2 SQIVND (reference sequence). Trimming removed 9 bases at V and 1 base at J, with 12 bases between. The CDR3 DNA is TGTGCCAGCCGGGACACAGATAACTATGGCTACACCTTC. This codes for CASRDTDNYGYTF.

This clonotype was recorded many times. The rearrangement joins TRBV7-3 to TRBJ2-2; D unresolved. The V end lost 2 bases, the J end lost 2 bases, and 3 bases lay between the germline ends. CDR1 and CDR2 (germline): SGHTA, FQGTGA. This CDR3 comprises 13 residues. CDR3 loop: CASSLYNTGELFF. Written as DNA, the CDR3 is TGTGCCAGCAGCTTATACAACACCGGGGAGCTGTTTTTT.

This clonotype was seen repeatedly, ten times or more. The J gene is TRBJ2-7, the V gene TRBV6-2 or TRBV6-3; 8 bases agree with TRBD1. The CDR3 contains 15 residues. V lost 1 base, J lost 6 bases, and 8 bases stayed unmatched. The germline gives CDR1 MNHEY, CDR2 SVGEGT. CDR3 bases: TGTGCCAGCAGTTACTTTGGCAGGGGGCGCGGCGAGCAGTACTTC. It translates to CASSYFGRGRGEQYF.

This clonotype was seen at least ten times. The gene calls are TRBV6-1 and TRBJ2-1; tentatively, D is TRBD2 (6 bases). Germline lookup yields CDR1 MNHNS and CDR2 SASEGT. CDR3 length: 16 amino acids. The germline V and J ends were trimmed by 2 bases and 3 bases, with 14 bases remaining between them. Here the CDR3 reads CASSEFSGSDYNEQFF. The CDR3 region has the DNA TGTGCCAGCAGTGAATTCAGCGGGTCTGACTACAATGAGCAGTTCTTC.

This clonotype was found many times. The gene calls are TRBV5-1 and TRBJ2-1; D unresolved. In germline, CDR1 is SGHRS, CDR2 YFSETQ. The CDR3 length is 12 residues. The V gene lost 0 bases and the J gene lost 7 bases, with 5 bases spanning the gap. The CDR3 DNA reads as TGCGCCAGCAGCTTGGACGGGAATGAGCAGTTCTTC. Residues: CASSLDGNEQFF.

This clonotype was observed at least ten times. The chain has TRBV7-9 and TRBJ1-2; TRBD1 aligns across 10 bases. With V trimmed by 3 bases and J by 5 bases, 6 bases remained unmatched. The CDR3 totals 15 residues. Per germline, CDR1 SEHNR and CDR2 FQNEAQ (reference sequence). The CDR3 sequence: CASSFRRGQGYGYTF. The CDR3 nucleotides read TGTGCCAGCAGCTTTCGAAGGGGACAGGGGTATGGCTACACCTTC.

This clonotype came up many times. This chain links TRBV21-1 with TRBJ2-7; TRBD1, as called in the table, went unchecked against the DNA. TRBV21-1 represents a pseudogene. There are 15 residues in the CDR3. The CDR3 loop is CASSPDRFSSYEQYF. The CDR3 DNA reads as TGTGCCAGCAGCCCGGACAGGTTCAGCTCCTACGAGCAGTACTTC.

This clonotype showed up many times. This chain links TRBV9 with TRBJ2-1; no reliable D call. Germline CDR1 reads SGDLS; CDR2 reads YYNGEE. Trimming took off 2 bases at V and 5 bases at J, with 8 bases between the two ends. The CDR3 covers 13 residues. The CDR3 sequence is CASSVGNHNEQFF. The DNA of the CDR3 is TGTGCCAGCAGCGTTGGGAACCACAATGAGCAGTTCTTC.

This clonotype is judged medium-sized. The V and J genes are TRBV19 and TRBJ2-2; D is perhaps TRBD1 (6 bases). Trimming left V 0 bases short and J 1 base short, with 15 bases between. There are 18 residues in the CDR3. Looked up from germline, CDR1 is LNHDA and CDR2 is SQIVND (reference sequence). CDR3 loop: CASSIDPDLTGNTGELFF. The CDR3 DNA reads as TGTGCCAGTAGTATAGATCCTGACCTGACAGGGAACACCGGGGAGCTGTTTTTT. Full variable domain (rest looked up from reference TRBV19 and TRBJ2-2): DGGITQSPKYLFRKEGQNVTLSCEQNLNHDAMYWYRQDPGQGLRLIYYSQIVNDFQKGDIAEGYSVSREKKESFPLTVTSAQKNPTAFYLCASSIDPDLTGNTGELFFGEGSRLTVL.

This clonotype occurred many times. V is TRBV27 and J is TRBJ1-2; TRBD1 might be the D (6 bases). Deletions cut 6 bases from V and 5 bases from J, with 19 bases between. The CDR3 loop spans 15 amino acids. CDR1 is MNHEY and CDR2 is SMNVEV in the germline V gene (reference sequence). The CDR3 protein is CASRKGGPILYGYTF. The CDR3, as DNA: TGTGCCAGCAGGAAAGGGGGGCCTATCCTTTATGGCTACACCTTC.

This clonotype was seen ten or more times. This chain uses TRBV6-1 with TRBJ2-7; D is possibly TRBD1 or TRBD2 (5 bases each). The CDR3 is made up of 15 amino acids. Germline assignment: CDR1 MNHNS and CDR2 SASEGT. V lost 2 bases to trimming and J lost 2 bases, with 13 bases between them. The CDR3 bases are TGTGCCAGCAGTGAACTCGGGACGTCAGCCTACGAGCAGTACTTC. Amino acids: CASSELGTSAYEQYF.

This clonotype has a count of ten or more. This sequence joins TRBV30 and TRBJ1-2; D gene uncertain. Germline CDR1 GTSNPN, CDR2 SVGIG (reference sequence). V was cut by 0 bases and J by 6 bases, with 11 bases left in between. This CDR3 region has 13 residues. The DNA for the CDR3 is TGTGCCTGGAGTGTCCCCCCCGGGAATGGCTACACCTTC. Encoded protein: CAWSVPPGNGYTF.

The gene calls are TRBV10-3 and TRBJ2-2, with 11 bases identical to TRBD2. Trimming removed 10 bases from V and 7 bases from J; junction bases left unmatched: 8. Germline CDR1 ENHRY, CDR2 SYGVKD. This CDR3 contains 14 residues. CDR3 residues: CATTTSGTGGELFF. CDR3 in DNA: TGTGCCACGACGACTAGCGGGACTGGCGGGGAGCTGTTTTTT.

This clonotype was observed a handful of times. The chain employs TRBV24-1 and TRBJ2-3; D is unclear. The CDR3 covers 13 residues. The V and J ends lost 3 bases and 5 bases respectively, with 8 bases between them. The germline CDR1 and CDR2 sequences are KGHDR and SFDVKD. CDR3 amino acids: CATSDQVLDTQYF. CDR3 coding DNA: TGTGCCACCAGTGATCAGGTCCTAGATACGCAGTATTTT.

The sample holds many counts of this clonotype. The chain combines TRBV20-1 with TRBJ2-5; D ambiguous. Trimming stripped 4 bases from V and 3 bases from J, with 9 bases between. Germline assignment: CDR1 DFQATT and CDR2 SNEGSKA (reference sequence). CDR3 length: 12 amino acids. CDR3 coding DNA: TGCAGTGCTACCGGGTCCGAAGAGACCCAGTACTTC. This codes for CSATGSEETQYF.

This clonotype was seen ten or more times. This chain joins TRBV7-2 and TRBJ1-5; D perhaps matches TRBD1 (5 bases). Looked up from germline, CDR1 is SGHTA and CDR2 is FQGNSA. V dropped 3 bases and J dropped 6 bases, with 6 bases sitting between them. CDR3 length: 12 amino acids. The CDR3 nucleotides read TGTGCCAGCAGCTTTGGGGGTCAGCCCCAGCATTTT. It is translated as CASSFGGQPQHF.

In its sample, this clonotype was seen many times. The chain employs TRBV7-9 and TRBJ1-1; D perhaps matches TRBD1 (6 bases). The germline V and J ends were trimmed by 2 bases and 3 bases, with 10 bases remaining between them. The CDR3 covers 14 residues. Germline-derived CDR1 and CDR2 are SEHNR and FQNEAQ (reference sequence). The CDR3 sequence is CASSLWEGDTEAFF. The DNA of the CDR3 is TGTGCCAGCAGCTTATGGGAGGGGGACACTGAAGCTTTCTTT.

Ten or more counts support this clonotype. The chain couples TRBV28 to TRBJ2-1; TRBD1 is a possible D gene (6 bases). The CDR3 extends over 14 amino acids. Germline loops: CDR1 MDHEN, CDR2 SYDVKM. The V end lost 6 bases, the J end lost 9 bases, and 18 bases lay between the germline ends. The CDR3 spells CASRIYRETGEQFF. CDR3 DNA: TGTGCCAGCAGGATATACAGGGAAACCGGTGAGCAGTTCTTC.

This clonotype was detected ten times or more. The V call is TRBV10-3, the J call TRBJ1-1; D is perhaps TRBD1 (6 bases). The CDR3 is 13 residues long. Between the trimmed V and J ends, which lost 3 bases and 3 bases, there was a span of 8 bases. Germline values: CDR1 ENHRY, CDR2 SYGVKD. The DNA for the CDR3 is TGTGCCATCAGTGAACGGGGGCACACTGAAGCTTTCTTT. It codes for CAISERGHTEAFF.